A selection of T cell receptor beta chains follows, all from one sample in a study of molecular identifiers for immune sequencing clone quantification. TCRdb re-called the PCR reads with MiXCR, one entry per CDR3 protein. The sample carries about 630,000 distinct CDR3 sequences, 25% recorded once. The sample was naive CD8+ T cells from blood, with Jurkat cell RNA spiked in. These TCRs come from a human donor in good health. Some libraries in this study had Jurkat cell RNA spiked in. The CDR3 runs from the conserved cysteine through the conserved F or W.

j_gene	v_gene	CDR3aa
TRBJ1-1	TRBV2	CASSEGSREAFF
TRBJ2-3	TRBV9	CASSVDGGALDTQYF
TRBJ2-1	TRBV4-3	CASSEAGGSSYNEQFF
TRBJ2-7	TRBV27	CASSLGGFYEQYF
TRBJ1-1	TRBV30	CAWGTGVTEAFF
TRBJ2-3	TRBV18	CASSPDRGGEQYF
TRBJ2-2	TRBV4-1	CASSQDRILANTGELFF
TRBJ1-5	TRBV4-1	CASSQEGDRVLNQPQHF
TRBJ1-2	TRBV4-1	CASSQGQGAGDYGNTF
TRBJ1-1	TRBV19	CASSMGIEAFF
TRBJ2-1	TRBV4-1	CASSLKQGIDEQFF
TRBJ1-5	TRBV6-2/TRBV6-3	CASSYPSGTGGGQPQHF